A single sample is the source of the 2 T cell receptor beta chains below, sequenced in a study of molecular identifiers for immune sequencing clone quantification. Each CDR3 protein gets one entry after TCRdb re-called the PCR reads with MiXCR. The sample lists tens of thousands of distinct CDR3 sequences, roughly 19% seen once, with around 0.8% in the top ten. Material for sequencing was naive CD8+ T cells from blood, with Jurkat cell RNA spiked in. Regarding subset: FACS-sorted CD8+CD4-CCR7+CD45RA+ naive T cells. The receptors stem from a human donor in good health. Some libraries in this study had Jurkat cell RNA spiked in.

This clonotype has at least ten counts. The gene calls are TRBV29-1 and TRBJ2-7; D might be TRBD2 (5 bases). The CDR3 extends over 14 amino acids. Germline assignment: CDR1 SQVTM and CDR2 ANQGSEA. V was cut by 3 bases and J by 0 bases, with 12 bases left in between. CDR3 nucleotides: TGCAGCGTTGATGGAGGTGGTACCTCCTACGAGCAGTACTTC. Its translation: CSVDGGGTSYEQYF.

This clonotype was detected ten times or more. This chain connects TRBV27 to TRBJ2-5; 7 bases map to TRBD2. CDR3 size: 15 residues. Looked up from germline, CDR1 is MNHEY and CDR2 is SMNVEV (reference sequence). Trimming at V came to 3 bases and at J to 6 bases, leaving 10 bases not matched to a gene. The CDR3 region is CASSFLGEGLQTQYF. The CDR3 DNA sequence: TGTGCCAGCAGTTTTCTGGGGGAGGGCCTCCAGACCCAGTACTTC.